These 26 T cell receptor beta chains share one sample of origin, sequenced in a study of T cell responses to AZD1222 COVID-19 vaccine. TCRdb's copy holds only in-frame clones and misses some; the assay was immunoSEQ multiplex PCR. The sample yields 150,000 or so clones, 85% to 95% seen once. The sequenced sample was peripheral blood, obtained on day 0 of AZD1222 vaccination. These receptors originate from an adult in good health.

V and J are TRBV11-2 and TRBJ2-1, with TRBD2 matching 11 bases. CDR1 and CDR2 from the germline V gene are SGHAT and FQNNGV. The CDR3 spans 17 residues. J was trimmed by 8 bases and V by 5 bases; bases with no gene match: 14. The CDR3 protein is CASSTGLAGGRLDEQFF. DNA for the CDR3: TGTGCCAGCAGCACCGGGTTAGCGGGGGGGCGATTGGATGAGCAGTTCTTC.

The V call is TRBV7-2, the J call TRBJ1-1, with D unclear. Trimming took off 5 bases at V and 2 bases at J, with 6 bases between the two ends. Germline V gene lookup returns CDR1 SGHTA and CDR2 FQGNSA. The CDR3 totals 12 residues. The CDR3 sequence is CASSLENTEAFF. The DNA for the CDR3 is TGTGCCAGCAGCCTCGAAAACACTGAAGCTTTCTTT.

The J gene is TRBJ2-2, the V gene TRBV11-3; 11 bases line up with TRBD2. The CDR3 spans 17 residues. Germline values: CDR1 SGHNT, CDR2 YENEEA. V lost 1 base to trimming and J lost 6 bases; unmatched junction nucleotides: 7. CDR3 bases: TGTGCCAGCAGCTTAGGACTGGATAGCGGGAGGGCCGGGGAGCTGTTTTTT. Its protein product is CASSLGLDSGRAGELFF. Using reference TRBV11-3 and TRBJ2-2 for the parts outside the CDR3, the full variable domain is EAGVVQSPRYKIIEKKQPVAFWCNPISGHNTLYWYLQNLGQGPELLIRYENEEAVDDSQLPKDRFSAERLKGVDSTLKIQPAELGDSAVYLCASSLGLDSGRAGELFFGEGSRLTVL.

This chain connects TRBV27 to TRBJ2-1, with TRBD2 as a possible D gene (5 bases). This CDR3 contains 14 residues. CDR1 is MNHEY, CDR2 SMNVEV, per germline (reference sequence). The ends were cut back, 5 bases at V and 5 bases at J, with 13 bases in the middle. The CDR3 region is CASSDDYGNNEQFF. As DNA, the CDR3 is TGTGCCAGCAGTGACGACTACGGGAACAATGAGCAGTTCTTC.

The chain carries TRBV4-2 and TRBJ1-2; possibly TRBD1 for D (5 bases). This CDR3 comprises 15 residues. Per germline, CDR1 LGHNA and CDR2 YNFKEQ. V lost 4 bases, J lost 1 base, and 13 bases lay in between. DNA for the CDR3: TGTGCCAGCAGCCGGGGCCAGGAATTTAACTATGGCTACACCTTC. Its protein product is CASSRGQEFNYGYTF.

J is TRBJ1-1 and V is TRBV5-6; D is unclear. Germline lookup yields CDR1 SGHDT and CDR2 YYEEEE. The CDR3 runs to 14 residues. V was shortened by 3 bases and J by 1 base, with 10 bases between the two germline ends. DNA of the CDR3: TGTGCCAGCAGCTCAAGGGAGTGGAACACTGAAGCTTTCTTT. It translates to CASSSREWNTEAFF.

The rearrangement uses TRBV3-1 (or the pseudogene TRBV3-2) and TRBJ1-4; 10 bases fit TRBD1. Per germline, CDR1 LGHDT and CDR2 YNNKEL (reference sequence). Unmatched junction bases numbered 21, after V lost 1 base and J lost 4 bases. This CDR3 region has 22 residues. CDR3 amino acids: CASSQGLGRDRGNILLNEKLFF. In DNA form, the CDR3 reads TGTGCCAGCAGCCAAGGGCTCGGCCGGGACAGGGGAAATATTCTCCTTAATGAAAAACTGTTTTTT.

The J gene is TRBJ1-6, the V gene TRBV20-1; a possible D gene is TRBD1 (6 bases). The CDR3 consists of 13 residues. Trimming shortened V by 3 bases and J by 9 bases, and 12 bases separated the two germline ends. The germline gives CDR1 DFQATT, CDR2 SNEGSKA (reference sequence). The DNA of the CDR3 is TGCAGTGCTAGTTCAGGGGAAGGTTCACCCCTCCACTTT. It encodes CSASSGEGSPLHF.

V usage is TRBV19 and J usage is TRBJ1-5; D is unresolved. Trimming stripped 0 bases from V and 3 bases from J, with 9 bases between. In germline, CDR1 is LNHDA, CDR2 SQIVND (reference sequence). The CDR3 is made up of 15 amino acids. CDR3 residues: CASSIDTALNQPQHF. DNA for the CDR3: TGTGCCAGTAGTATAGATACGGCCCTCAATCAGCCCCAGCATTTT.

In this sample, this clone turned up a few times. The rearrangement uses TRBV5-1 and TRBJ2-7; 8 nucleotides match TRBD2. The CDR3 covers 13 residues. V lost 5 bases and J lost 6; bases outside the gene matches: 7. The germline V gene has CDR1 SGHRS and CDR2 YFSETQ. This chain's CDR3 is CASRVGGAGEQYF. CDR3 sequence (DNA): TGCGCCAGCAGGGTCGGGGGGGCCGGCGAGCAGTACTTC.

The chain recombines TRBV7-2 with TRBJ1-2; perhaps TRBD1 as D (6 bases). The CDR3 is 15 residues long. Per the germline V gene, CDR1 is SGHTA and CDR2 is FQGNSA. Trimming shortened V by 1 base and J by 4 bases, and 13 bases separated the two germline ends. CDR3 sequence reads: CASSLGGGLRYGYTF. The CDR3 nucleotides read TGTGCCAGCAGCTTAGGTGGGGGCTTACGCTATGGCTACACCTTC.

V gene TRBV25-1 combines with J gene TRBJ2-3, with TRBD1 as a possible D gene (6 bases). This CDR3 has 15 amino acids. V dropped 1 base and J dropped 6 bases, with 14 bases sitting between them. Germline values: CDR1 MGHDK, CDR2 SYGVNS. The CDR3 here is CASSEWLGAGDTQYF. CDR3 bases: TGTGCCAGCAGTGAATGGCTGGGGGCAGGGGATACGCAGTATTTT.

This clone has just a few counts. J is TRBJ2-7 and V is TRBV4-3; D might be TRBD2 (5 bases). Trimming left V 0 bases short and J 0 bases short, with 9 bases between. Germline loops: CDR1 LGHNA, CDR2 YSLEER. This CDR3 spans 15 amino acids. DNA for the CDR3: TGCGCCAGCAGCCAAGATAGGAGGAGCTCCTACGAGCAGTACTTC. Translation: CASSQDRRSSYEQYF.

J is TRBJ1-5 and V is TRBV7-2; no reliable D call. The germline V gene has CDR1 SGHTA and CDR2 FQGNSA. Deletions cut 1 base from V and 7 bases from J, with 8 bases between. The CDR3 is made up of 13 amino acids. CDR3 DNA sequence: TGTGCCAGCAGCTTAGAAATGGAGCAGCCCCAGCATTTT. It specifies CASSLEMEQPQHF.

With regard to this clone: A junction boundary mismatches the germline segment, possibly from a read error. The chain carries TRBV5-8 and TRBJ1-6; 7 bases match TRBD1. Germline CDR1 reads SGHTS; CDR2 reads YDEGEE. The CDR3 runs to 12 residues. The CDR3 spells CASSLARGQGDF. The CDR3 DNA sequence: TGTGCCAGCAGCTTGGCCAGGGGTCAGGGGGACTTT.

CDR3 amino acids: CASSLQGWYNSPLHF. In DNA, the CDR3 is TGTGCCAGCAGCTTACAGGGATGGTATAATTCACCCCTCCACTTT. The gene calls are TRBV7-3 and TRBJ1-6, with D tentatively TRBD1 (5 bases). V gave up 2 bases and J gave up 4 bases, with 9 bases separating them. Germline CDR1 reads SGHTA; CDR2 reads FQGTGA. The CDR3 extends over 15 amino acids.

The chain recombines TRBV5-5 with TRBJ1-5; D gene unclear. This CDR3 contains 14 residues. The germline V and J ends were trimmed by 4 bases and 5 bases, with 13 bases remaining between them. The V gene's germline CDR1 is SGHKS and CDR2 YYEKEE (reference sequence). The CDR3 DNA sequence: TGTGCCAGCAGCCCGGGCGGCAGTTATCAGCCCCAGCATTTT. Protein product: CASSPGGSYQPQHF.

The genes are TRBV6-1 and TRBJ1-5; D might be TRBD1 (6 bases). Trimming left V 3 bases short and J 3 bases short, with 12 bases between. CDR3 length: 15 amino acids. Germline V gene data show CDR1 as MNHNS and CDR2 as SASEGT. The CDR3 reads CASSDPRGNNQPQHF. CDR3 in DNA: TGTGCCAGCAGTGATCCAAGGGGGAACAATCAGCCCCAGCATTTT.

CDR3 nucleotide sequence: TGCGCCAGCAGTCCCGGACAGAACCAAGAGACCCAGTACTTC. Translated: CASSPGQNQETQYF. This chain connects TRBV4-1 to TRBJ2-5; tentatively, D is TRBD1 (6 bases). Between the trimmed V and J ends, which lost 6 bases and 0 bases, there was a span of 11 bases. CDR1 MGHRA and CDR2 YSYEKL come from the germline V gene. The CDR3 sequence is 14 residues long.

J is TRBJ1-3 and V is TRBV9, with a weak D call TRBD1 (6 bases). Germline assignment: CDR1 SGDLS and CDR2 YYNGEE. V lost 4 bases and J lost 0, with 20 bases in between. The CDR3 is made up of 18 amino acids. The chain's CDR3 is CASSPSSGTLISGNTIYF. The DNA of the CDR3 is TGTGCCAGCAGCCCAAGCTCCGGGACACTAATCTCTGGAAACACCATATATTTT.

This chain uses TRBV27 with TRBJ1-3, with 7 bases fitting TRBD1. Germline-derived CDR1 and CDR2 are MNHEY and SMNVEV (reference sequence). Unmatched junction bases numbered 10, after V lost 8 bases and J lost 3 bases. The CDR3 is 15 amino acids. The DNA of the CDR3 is TGTGCCAGCGGGAGGGTAGGGGGCAGTGGAAACACCATATATTTT. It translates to CASGRVGGSGNTIYF.

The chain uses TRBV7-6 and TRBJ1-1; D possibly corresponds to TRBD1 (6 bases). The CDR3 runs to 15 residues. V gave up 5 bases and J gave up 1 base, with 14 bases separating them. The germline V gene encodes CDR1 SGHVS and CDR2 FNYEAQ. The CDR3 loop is CASSPRTAENTEAFF. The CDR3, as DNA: TGTGCCAGCAGCCCGAGGACAGCCGAGAACACTGAAGCTTTCTTT.

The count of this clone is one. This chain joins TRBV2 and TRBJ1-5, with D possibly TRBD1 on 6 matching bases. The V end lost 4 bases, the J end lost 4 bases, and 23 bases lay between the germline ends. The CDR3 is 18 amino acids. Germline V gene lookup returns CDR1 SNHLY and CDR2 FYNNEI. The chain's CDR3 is CASSVGMGQGLLNQPQHF. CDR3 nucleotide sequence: TGTGCCAGCAGTGTGGGGATGGGGCAGGGGCTTTTGAATCAGCCCCAGCATTTT.

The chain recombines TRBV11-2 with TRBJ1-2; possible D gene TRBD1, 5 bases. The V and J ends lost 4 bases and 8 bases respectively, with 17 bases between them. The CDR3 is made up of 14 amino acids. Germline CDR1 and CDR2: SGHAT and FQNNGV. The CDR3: CASSSLRTRWGYTF. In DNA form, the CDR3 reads TGTGCCAGCAGCTCCCTACGGACAAGATGGGGCTACACCTTC.

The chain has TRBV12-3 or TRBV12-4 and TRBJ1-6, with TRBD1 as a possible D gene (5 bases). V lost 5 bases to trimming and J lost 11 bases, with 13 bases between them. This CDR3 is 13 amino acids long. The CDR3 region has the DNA TGTGCCAGCAGTCGCGGGGCGGGGGCACCCCTCCACTTT. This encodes CASSRGAGAPLHF.

The CDR3 DNA is TGTGCCAGCAGTGAAGCTGCGGGAGGCTACAATGAGCAGTTCTTC. Its translation: CASSEAAGGYNEQFF. V gene TRBV6-1 combines with J gene TRBJ2-1; 8 bases are shared with TRBD2. CDR1 MNHNS and CDR2 SASEGT come from the germline V gene. This CDR3 contains 15 residues. Trimming removed 0 bases from V and 3 bases from J; junction bases left unmatched: 1.